This record covers a single T cell receptor beta chain. Its cognate antigen is unknown. This CDR3 region has 17 residues. Germline V gene sequence: CDR1 SEHNR, CDR2 FQNEAQ (reference sequence). The trim removed 4 bases at V and 3 bases at J, leaving 14 bases unmatched. The sample originates from a study of T cells after yellow fever vaccination. Findings and caveats of the study: The booster response re-showed most primary clones: around 95% CD4, about 89% CD8.

A single record per CDR3 protein comes from TCRdb applying MiXCR to the 5' RACE reads. The table lists just under 600,000 distinct CDR3 sequences, approximately 12% of them singletons. The J gene is TRBJ2-7, the V gene TRBV7-9; 8 bases are shared with TRBD1. This TCR was sampled from a young man who received the YFV17D yellow fever vaccine. The sequenced sample was PBMCs, obtained on the day of the yellow fever booster vaccination. CDR3 bases: TGTGCCAGCAGCTCGACCGGTCAGGGGGCGCGGAGCTACGAGCAGTACTTC. This translates into CASSSTGQGARSYEQYF.